A selection of T cell receptor beta chains follows, all from one sample in a study of blood T cell repertoires in COVID-19. Generated by immunoSEQ multiplex PCR, the TCRdb table keeps only in-frame clones and is missing some. In the table there are a few hundred thousand clones, 85% to 90% of which are singletons. Sequencing was done on a sample of peripheral blood. These receptor sequences come from a man between 18 and 29 years old with active or convalescent COVID-19. The CDR3 runs from the conserved cysteine through the conserved F or W. The D gene is left open where the match is weak. Expanded clones get a size class; other rows say once, few or many, or leave the size out.

V	J	size	D	CDR3	DNA
TRBV11-3	TRBJ2-7	NA	TRBD2	CASSSSHSGRKQYF	TGTGCCAGCAGCTCGAGCCATAGCGGGAGGAAGCAGTACTTC
TRBV5-1	TRBJ2-2	NA	TRBD2	CASSPGTLAGYGELFF	TGCGCCAGCAGCCCCGGAACTCTAGCGGGATACGGGGAGCTGTTTTTT
TRBV18	TRBJ2-1	NA	NA	CASSRPTSSAEQFF	TGTGCCAGCTCTCGCCCGACTAGTTCAGCTGAGCAGTTCTTC
TRBV28	TRBJ1-4	NA	TRBD1	CASNPQGASEKLFF	TGTGCCAGCAACCCCCAGGGGGCCAGCGAAAAACTGTTTTTT
TRBV18	TRBJ2-7	NA	NA	CASSPTERSYEQYF	TGTGCCAGCTCACCGACAGAAAGGAGCTACGAGCAGTACTTC
TRBV12-3/TRBV12-4	TRBJ1-1	NA	NA	CASDPRQSEAFF	TGTGCCAGCGACCCTAGACAGTCTGAAGCTTTCTTT
TRBV24-1	TRBJ2-3	once	NA	CATSDYSGNTDTQYF	TGTGCCACCAGTGATTATAGCGGAAACACAGATACGCAGTATTTT
TRBV9	TRBJ2-1	NA	TRBD2	CASSFPSGSSLNEQFF	TGTGCCAGCAGCTTCCCTAGCGGGAGTTCTTTGAATGAGCAGTTCTTC
TRBV10-3	TRBJ2-1	NA	TRBD2	CAIRASGRAGEQFF	TGTGCCATCAGGGCGAGCGGGAGGGCGGGTGAGCAGTTCTTC
TRBV6-5	TRBJ2-2	NA	NA	CASRGGANTGELFF	TGTGCCAGCCGGGGCGGGGCAAACACCGGGGAGCTGTTTTTT
TRBV6-5	TRBJ1-2	NA	NA	CASLRGEALSYGYTF	TGTGCCAGCCTCCGAGGGGAGGCCCTGAGCTATGGCTACACCTTC
TRBV29-1	TRBJ2-1	NA	TRBD2	CSVAGGEQFF	TGCAGCGTTGCGGGAGGTGAGCAGTTCTTC
TRBV5-6	TRBJ2-5	NA	TRBD1	CASTHRTGGATQYF	TGTGCCAGCACCCACCGGACAGGTGGGGCGACCCAGTACTTC
TRBV5-1	TRBJ1-1	NA	NA	CASGMGGTTEAFF	TGCGCCAGCGGGATGGGCGGGACCACTGAAGCTTTCTTT
TRBV12-3/TRBV12-4	TRBJ1-2	NA	NA	CASSPGFLYGYTF	TGTGCCAGCAGCCCAGGGTTTCTCTATGGCTACACCTTC
TRBV9	TRBJ2-3	NA	NA	CASTPGGGTTDTQYF	TGTGCCAGCACCCCCGGCGGCGGGACGACAGATACGCAGTATTTT
TRBV5-1	TRBJ2-5	NA	NA	CASSPSRGAGETQYF	TGCGCCAGCAGCCCCTCGCGGGGCGCAGGAGAGACCCAGTACTTC
TRBV27	TRBJ1-1	NA	TRBD1	CASSLTPGQANTEAFF	TGTGCCAGCAGTTTAACCCCGGGACAGGCCAACACTGAAGCTTTCTTT
TRBV9	TRBJ2-3	NA	TRBD2	CASSPRTSGGSTDTQYF	TGTGCCAGCAGCCCTCGGACTAGCGGGGGGAGCACAGATACGCAGTATTTT
TRBV9	TRBJ2-7	NA	TRBD2	CASSPRLAGVGEQYF	TGTGCCAGCAGCCCAAGACTAGCGGGAGTTGGAGAGCAGTACTTC
TRBV18	TRBJ1-2	NA	NA	CASSPSEASEGYTF	TGTGCCAGCTCACCATCCGAGGCTTCGGAAGGCTACACCTTC
TRBV7-7	TRBJ2-1	NA	NA	CASSLGGPYNEQFF	TGTGCCAGCAGCTTGGGGGGGCCCTACAATGAGCAGTTCTTC
TRBV2	TRBJ1-1	NA	TRBD1	CASSGDRGPTEAFF	TGTGCCAGCAGTGGGGACAGGGGGCCCACTGAAGCTTTCTTT